This T cell receptor (beta chain) was profiled in a study of human T cells and chemical hapten exposure. Note on this clonotype: A single base separates this from a much larger clone, so it may be a read error.

MiXCR, run by TCRdb on the RACE reads, gives a single entry per CDR3 protein. The sample has about 68,000 distinct CDR3 sequences; 9.5% to 13% are singletons. The CDR3 runs 10 residues. Germline values: CDR1 SQVTM, CDR2 ANQGSEA. Time point defined: pre-sensitization, week 0. Treatment reported: therapeutic diphenylcyclopropenone sensitization with weekly scalp DPC. This receptor was taken from a woman aged 45 to 65 with alopecia areata. Some clones in this sample may be carry-over from other donors' samples. Sequencing was performed on whole blood, taken in connection with sensitization to the hapten diphenylcyclopropenone (DPC). The chain recombines TRBV29-1 with TRBJ2-7; D might be TRBD2 (5 bases). The CDR3 region has the DNA TGCAGCGCCCGCGACTACGAGGAGTACTTC. It translates to CSARDYEEYF.